The TCR beta chain under discussion was sequenced for a study of blood T cell repertoires in COVID-19. Study in general: COVID-19 samples, acute and convalescent, were from the United States, Italy and Spain.

Per the germline V gene, CDR1 is SGHTA and CDR2 is FQGTGA. Deletions cut 4 bases from V and 5 bases from J, with 12 bases between. The CDR3 length is 13 residues. The protocol was immunoSEQ multiplex PCR, while the TCRdb copy is restricted to in-frame clones and leaves out a portion. The table includes some 80,000 clones, about 87% detected once. The chain is built from TRBV7-3 and TRBJ2-7; D perhaps matches TRBD2 (5 bases). The sample consisted of peripheral blood. The sequence was collected from a man older than 75 with active or convalescent COVID-19. In DNA, the CDR3 is TGTGCCAGCAGCTCAACCGTCGGGGACGAGCAGTACGTC. Translation: CASSSTVGDEQYV.